Listed below are T cell receptor beta chains from one sample, sequenced in a study of blood T cell repertoires in COVID-19. Clones were read by immunoSEQ multiplex PCR, and TCRdb kept only the in-frame ones, dropping some. Of some 150,000 clones listed, around 84% are singletons. The sample taken for sequencing was peripheral blood. These receptors all stem from a woman aged 50 to 60 with acute or convalescent COVID-19. Each CDR3 is given with its conserved first and last residue. D genes are given only for firm matches. A row's size may be missing; if present it is once, few, many or a size class.

TRBV7-2	TRBJ2-2	NA	TRBD2	CASSLVAGGITGELFF	TGTGCCAGCAGCTTAGTAGCGGGAGGGATCACCGGGGAGCTGTTTTTT
TRBV7-8	TRBJ2-7	NA	NA	CASSLRGGEAYEQYF	TGTGCCAGCAGCCTACGAGGGGGGGAGGCCTACGAGCAGTACTTC
TRBV6-5	TRBJ1-2	NA	NA	CASSSRTVSFFYGYTF	TGTGCCAGCAGTTCCAGGACAGTGTCTTTTTTCTATGGCTACACCTTC
TRBV7-2	TRBJ2-5	NA	TRBD2	CASSPTSGGPWETQYF	TGTGCCAGCAGCCCGACTAGCGGGGGGCCGTGGGAGACCCAGTACTTC
TRBV4-2	TRBJ1-2	NA	TRBD1	CASSQAGTGSGGYTF	TGTGCCAGCAGCCAAGCCGGGACAGGGTCTGGTGGCTACACCTTC
TRBV19	TRBJ1-5	NA	NA	CASSRGGAGQPQHF	TGTGCCAGTTCCCGAGGGGGGGCGGGTCAGCCCCAGCATTTT
TRBV12-5	TRBJ1-2	NA	NA	CASGLPQDYGGYTF	TGTGCTAGTGGTTTGCCTCAGGATTACGGTGGCTACACCTTC
TRBV11-2	TRBJ2-7	few	NA	CASSFLKGEQYF	TGTGCCAGCAGCTTCCTCAAGGGGGAGCAGTACTTC
TRBV19	TRBJ1-5	NA	TRBD1	CASSPGTGDQPQHF	TGTGCCAGTAGTCCCGGGACAGGGGATCAGCCCCAGCATTTT
TRBV28	TRBJ2-7	NA	TRBD2	CASSPLGTSGLYEQYF	TGTGCCAGCAGTCCTCTGGGGACTAGCGGCCTTTACGAGCAGTACTTC
TRBV7-2	TRBJ2-1	NA	TRBD2	CASSQTSGRVGEQFF	TGTGCCAGCAGCCAGACTAGCGGGAGGGTGGGAGAGCAGTTCTTC
TRBV7-8	TRBJ1-4	NA	NA	CASSFASQGVGEKLFF	TGTGCCAGCAGCTTCGCAAGTCAGGGTGTAGGGGAAAAACTGTTTTTT
TRBV6-5	TRBJ2-7	NA	TRBD1	CASNRQGIKVYEQYF	TGTGCCAGCAACAGACAGGGTATAAAGGTCTACGAGCAGTACTTC
TRBV11-2	TRBJ2-7	NA	TRBD1	CASSPIKRDRGRRYEQYF	TGTGCCAGCAGCCCGATAAAGCGGGACAGGGGGCGCAGGTACGAGCAGTACTTC
TRBV5-1	TRBJ2-5	NA	TRBD2	CASSPPGGGFETQYF	TGCGCCAGCAGCCCTCCGGGGGGTGGGTTTGAGACCCAGTACTTC
TRBV5-6	TRBJ1-4	NA	TRBD1	CASGRDRGNEKLFF	TGTGCCAGCGGAAGGGACAGGGGGAATGAAAAACTGTTTTTT
TRBV7-3	TRBJ2-1	NA	NA	CASSSLPTSSYNEQFF	TGTGCCAGCAGCTCCCTCCCGACTAGCTCCTACAATGAGCAGTTCTTC
TRBV9	TRBJ2-5	once	NA	CASSEPGKETQYF	TGTGCCAGCAGCGAACCAGGGAAGGAGACCCAGTACTTC
TRBV2	TRBJ1-1	NA	TRBD1	CASRGQSYTEAFF	TGTGCCAGCAGGGGACAGAGCTACACTGAAGCTTTCTTT
TRBV5-1	TRBJ1-1	NA	NA	CASSLESSGGAFF	TGCGCCAGCAGCTTGGAATCAAGCGGAGGGGCTTTCTTT
TRBV6-6	TRBJ1-2	few	TRBD1	CASSSGTGGGHGYTF	TGTGCCAGCAGTTCTGGGACAGGGGGCGGGCATGGCTACACCTTC
TRBV7-2	TRBJ2-1	NA	TRBD2	CASSPGLAGNEQFF	TGTGCCAGCAGCCCCGGACTAGCGGGGAATGAGCAGTTCTTC
TRBV19	TRBJ1-2	NA	TRBD1	CASTPFGTGWGGYTF	TGTGCCAGTACCCCGTTTGGGACAGGGTGGGGCGGCTACACCTTC
TRBV18	TRBJ2-3	NA	TRBD1	CASSPAEGQKSTDTQYF	TGTGCCAGCTCACCCGCAGAGGGACAGAAGTCCACAGATACGCAGTATTTT
TRBV2	TRBJ1-5	NA	TRBD1	CAIGTESDQPQHF	TGTGCCATCGGGACAGAGAGTGATCAGCCCCAGCATTTT
TRBV6-6	TRBJ2-3	NA	TRBD2	CASSERGGLDTQYF	TGTGCCAGCAGCGAGCGGGGGGGCCTGGATACGCAGTATTTT
TRBV6-1	TRBJ1-2	few	TRBD1	CASSDPLSGQGTGYTF	TGTGCCAGCAGTGACCCATTGTCTGGACAGGGAACGGGCTACACCTTC
TRBV19	TRBJ1-5	NA	TRBD1	CASSPGQVNQPQHF	TGTGCCAGTAGCCCGGGACAGGTCAATCAGCCCCAGCATTTT
TRBV25-1	TRBJ1-6	NA	TRBD1	CASSGRDRGNSPLHF	TGTGCCAGCAGTGGCCGGGACAGGGGCAATTCACCCCTCCACTTT
TRBV7-9	TRBJ2-1	NA	TRBD1	CASSSSGTAFNEQFF	TGTGCCAGCAGCTCTTCCGGGACAGCCTTTAATGAGCAGTTCTTC
TRBV13	TRBJ1-2	NA	TRBD1	CASSSYRTGGGFYGYTF	TGTGCCAGCAGCTCCTATAGGACAGGGGGCGGCTTCTATGGCTACACCTTC
TRBV5-4	TRBJ2-3	NA	TRBD2	CASRSGGSTDTQYF	TGTGCCAGCAGATCGGGGGGAAGCACAGATACGCAGTATTTT
TRBV5-4	TRBJ1-1	once	TRBD1	CASSLGQGVGAFF	TGTGCCAGCAGCTTGGGCCAGGGGGTGGGGGCTTTCTTT
TRBV27	TRBJ1-2	NA	NA	CASSLQGYYGYTF	TGTGCCAGCAGTTTACAGGGGTACTATGGCTACACCTTC
TRBV5-1	TRBJ2-5	NA	NA	CASSHDGQQETQYF	TGCGCCAGCAGCCACGACGGACAACAAGAGACCCAGTACTTC
TRBV6-2/TRBV6-3	TRBJ2-5	NA	TRBD1	CASSYSTGRTQETQYF	TGTGCCAGCAGTTACTCGACAGGGCGAACCCAAGAGACCCAGTACTTC
TRBV4-3	TRBJ2-3	NA	NA	CASSQEALDADTQYF	TGCGCCAGCAGCCAAGAGGCGCTAGATGCAGATACGCAGTATTTT
TRBV11-3	TRBJ2-1	NA	TRBD1	CASSPPDRRNEQFF	TGTGCCAGCAGCCCCCCGGACAGGAGAAATGAGCAGTTCTTC
TRBV7-2	TRBJ2-7	NA	NA	CASSWPGVAYEQYF	TGTGCCAGCAGTTGGCCGGGGGTAGCGTACGAGCAGTACTTC
TRBV18	TRBJ2-5	NA	NA	CASSPPGGETQYF	TGTGCCAGCTCACCACCAGGCGGGGAGACCCAGTACTTC
TRBV25-1	TRBJ1-5	NA	NA	CASRDTGHNQPQHF	TGTGCCAGCAGAGATACAGGGCACAATCAGCCCCAGCATTTT
TRBV28	TRBJ2-7	NA	NA	CASLETGRANYEQYF	TGTGCCAGTCTCGAGACAGGCCGAGCGAACTACGAGCAGTACTTC
TRBV28	TRBJ1-1	NA	NA	CASSLLGYLDKDTGAFF	TGTGCCAGCAGTTTATTAGGCTACCTCGATAAGGATACAGGAGCTTTCTTT
TRBV2	TRBJ2-7	NA	NA	CASSEEPSAGQYF	TGTGCCAGCAGTGAAGAACCTAGCGCAGGCCAGTACTTC
TRBV18	TRBJ2-3	once	NA	CASALASGGSDTQYF	TGTGCCAGCGCACTAGCCAGTGGTGGCTCAGATACGCAGTATTTT
TRBV30	TRBJ1-4	NA	NA	CAWRQGSGYGNEKLFF	TGTGCCTGGAGACAGGGATCGGGTTATGGTAATGAAAAACTGTTTTTT
TRBV5-1	TRBJ2-3	NA	TRBD2	CASKGAGRTDTQYF	TGCGCCAGCAAAGGAGCGGGGAGAACAGATACGCAGTATTTT
TRBV10-3	TRBJ1-5	NA	NA	CAISEAENQPQHF	TGTGCCATCAGTGAGGCGGAGAATCAGCCCCAGCATTTT
TRBV24-1	TRBJ2-3	NA	TRBD2	CATSDPGPSGTTQYF	TGTGCCACCAGTGATCCTGGGCCTAGCGGGACTACGCAGTATTTT
TRBV9	TRBJ2-3	NA	TRBD2	CASSARLAGGIPDTQYF	TGTGCCAGCAGCGCAAGACTAGCGGGGGGAATCCCAGATACGCAGTATTTT
TRBV27	TRBJ2-7	NA	NA	CASSFSGIRYEQYF	TGTGCCAGCAGTTTCTCAGGGATCCGCTACGAGCAGTACTTC